This is a list of T cell receptor beta chains from one sample in a study of identical twins. Via MiXCR, TCRdb re-called the 5' RACE reads, giving one row per CDR3 protein. The sample shows 250,000 or so distinct CDR3 sequences, 9.5% to 15% of them seen only once. The sample also formed part of further work on yellow fever vaccine responses in identical twins.

The sequencing input was memory (CD45RO+) T cells sorted from blood. These receptors all come from a woman aged 18-29 years in good health. The CDR3 runs from the conserved cysteine through the conserved F or W. D genes are given only for firm matches. Part of the rows lack a size; the others show once, few, many or a class for expanded clones.

J gene | V gene | clone size | CDR3 length | D gene | CDR3 DNA | CDR3 protein
TRBJ2-7 | TRBV7-2 | . | 17 | TRBD2 | TGTGCCAGCAGCTTAGGCCCATCTAGCGGAAGCTCCTACGAGCAGTACTTC | CASSLGPSSGSSYEQYF
TRBJ2-2 | TRBV2 | few | 14 | TRBD1 | TGTGCCAGCAAGCGGGGACAGGGGGCCGGGGAGCTGTTTTTT | CASKRGQGAGELFF
TRBJ1-5 | TRBV6-5 | few | 11 | . | TGTGCCAGCAGTTACTCCCAGCCCCAGCATTTT | CASSYSQPQHF
TRBJ2-7 | TRBV10-3 | . | 16 | . | TGTGCCATCAGTGAGTTGGGACAAGGGATCTCCTACGAGCAGTACTTC | CAISELGQGISYEQYF
TRBJ1-4 | TRBV20-1 | few | 12 | TRBD1 | TGCAGTTCGGGACAGAATAATGAAAAACTGTTTTTT | CSSGQNNEKLFF
TRBJ2-1 | TRBV20-1 | . | 18 | . | TGCAGTCCTAAGGGCTTTGTCTCTGGCAGGGCGTCCTACAATGAGCAGTTCTTC | CSPKGFVSGRASYNEQFF
TRBJ2-1 | TRBV6-2/TRBV6-3 | many | 16 | TRBD1 | TGTGCCAGCAGTTACTGGGGACAGGGGGCCTACAATGAGCAGTTCTTC | CASSYWGQGAYNEQFF
TRBJ2-3 | TRBV4-1 | many | 16 | TRBD2 | TGCGCCAGCAGCCAAGGAGGCGGGAGGGTCACAGATACGCAGTATTTT | CASSQGGGRVTDTQYF
TRBJ2-2 | TRBV5-4 | many | 16 | TRBD2 | TGTGCCAGCAGCCGACTAGCGGGGGGGCGATTCGGGGAGCTGTTTTTT | CASSRLAGGRFGELFF
TRBJ2-1 | TRBV29-1 | . | 14 | TRBD2 | TGCAGCGGGGGGGGACTAGCGGGAGTCGGTGAGCAGTTCTTC | CSGGGLAGVGEQFF
TRBJ2-3 | TRBV3-1 | few | 14 | TRBD2 | TGTGCCAGCAGCAACTCGCGGGGGACAGATACGCAGTATTTT | CASSNSRGTDTQYF
TRBJ2-3 | TRBV5-1 | . | 17 | TRBD1 | TGCGCCAGCAGGTACCTCTTAGGACAGGGCGGCACAGATACGCAGTATTTT | CASRYLLGQGGTDTQYF
TRBJ2-1 | TRBV6-2/TRBV6-3 | . | 15 | TRBD2 | TGTGCCAGCAGGGTAGCGGGGGGAACCTACAATGAGCAGTTCTTC | CASRVAGGTYNEQFF
TRBJ2-2 | TRBV4-3 | . | 16 | TRBD1 | TGCGCCAGCAGCCACCTCGGGACAGGGGGCACCGGGGAGCTGTTTTTT | CASSHLGTGGTGELFF
TRBJ2-7 | TRBV28 | . | 14 | . | TGTGCCAGCGGAGCTCCGGGGACCTCCTACGAGCAGTACTTC | CASGAPGTSYEQYF
TRBJ2-5 | TRBV12-3/TRBV12-4 | few | 15 | TRBD2 | TGTGCCAGCAGTTTTAGCGGGGGGTACCAAGAGACCCAGTACTTC | CASSFSGGYQETQYF
TRBJ1-2 | TRBV19 | few | 15 | . | TGTGCCAGTAGTGTCGACGGGACCTCTAACTATGGCTACACCTTC | CASSVDGTSNYGYTF
TRBJ1-4 | TRBV5-1 | . | 15 | TRBD1 | TGCGCCAGCAGCGGACAGACAGGGGGCGAGGAAAAACTGTTTTTT | CASSGQTGGEEKLFF
TRBJ2-3 | TRBV11-2 | many | 18 | TRBD2 | TGTGCCAGCAGCTACTTAGGGGAGCGGGACTATAATCGGGCTACGCAGTATTTT | CASSYLGERDYNRATQYF
TRBJ2-2 | TRBV20-1 | few | 14 | TRBD2 | TGCAGTGCCGCCGGGAGGGGAGGGTCCGGGGAGCTGTTTTTT | CSAAGRGGSGELFF
TRBJ2-3 | TRBV27 | few | 16 | TRBD2 | TGTGCCAGCAGTTTAGTGGCGGGAGAGGGAGTGGGTACGCAGTATTTT | CASSLVAGEGVGTQYF
TRBJ2-5 | TRBV29-1 | few | 13 | . | TGCAGCGTTGATCGGGCGGCGGGCGGGACCCAGTACTTC | CSVDRAAGGTQYF
TRBJ2-5 | TRBV20-1 | few | 11 | . | TGCAGTGCGGTCGTCCAAGAGACCCAGTACTTC | CSAVVQETQYF
TRBJ2-4 | TRBV2 | many | 16 | TRBD1 | TGTGCCAGCAGGAGGGGGACAGCGATAGCCAAAAACATTCAGTACTTC | CASRRGTAIAKNIQYF
TRBJ2-1 | TRBV10-1 | few | 14 | . | TGCGCCAGCAGTAAAGCAGGAGATTACAATGAGCAGTTCTTC | CASSKAGDYNEQFF
TRBJ2-7 | TRBV28 | many | 12 | . | TGTGCCAGCTCTGGGGGATCCTACGAGCAGTACTTC | CASSGGSYEQYF
TRBJ2-1 | TRBV29-1 | . | 11 | . | TGCAGCGCCGGGTGGGCGGCTGAGCAGTTCTTC | CSAGWAAEQFF
TRBJ2-5 | TRBV20-1 | . | 14 | TRBD2 | TGCAGTGCTACAAACCTGGCGGGAGGAGAGACCCAGTACTTC | CSATNLAGGETQYF
TRBJ2-3 | TRBV29-1 | . | 16 | . | TGCAGCTTGGCCGCAAGGGATCGCTCAAGCACAGATACGCAGTATTTT | CSLAARDRSSTDTQYF
TRBJ2-1 | TRBV12-3/TRBV12-4 | few | 15 | TRBD2 | TGTGCCAGCACACTAGCGAAGGGCTCTACAATGGAGCAGTTCTTC | CASTLAKGSTMEQFF
TRBJ1-1 | TRBV7-2 | . | 13 | TRBD1 | TGTGCCAGCAGCTTCGACAGGGGTACTGAAGCTTTCTTT | CASSFDRGTEAFF
TRBJ2-7 | TRBV4-3 | many | 15 | TRBD2 | TGCGCCAGCAGCCAAGATCCACTAGCGACTTACGAGCAGTACTTC | CASSQDPLATYEQYF
TRBJ2-7 | TRBV2 | . | 15 | TRBD1 | TGTGCCAGCAGTGAAACGGGACAGTCAACTTACGAGCAGTACTTC | CASSETGQSTYEQYF
TRBJ2-2 | TRBV10-3 | few | 14 | TRBD2 | TGTGCCATCAGTTCCGGGACTACCCCCGGGGAGCTGTTTTTT | CAISSGTTPGELFF
TRBJ2-7 | TRBV12-3/TRBV12-4 | few | 14 | TRBD1 | TGTGCCAGCAGTTTAGCGCAGGGGGCTGAGGAGCAGTACTTC | CASSLAQGAEEQYF
TRBJ2-7 | TRBV12-3/TRBV12-4 | many | 12 | . | TGTGCCAGCAGTTTACAGGAATTCGAGCAGTACTTC | CASSLQEFEQYF
TRBJ2-7 | TRBV27 | . | 14 | TRBD2 | TGTGCCAGCAGTTTAGGGACTAGGCCCTACGAGCAGTACTTC | CASSLGTRPYEQYF
TRBJ2-1 | TRBV11-3 | few | 16 | . | TGTGCCAGCAGCTTAGATAGGGGGAAAGGGTACAATGAGCAGTTCTTC | CASSLDRGKGYNEQFF
TRBJ2-2 | TRBV12-3/TRBV12-4 | few | 16 | TRBD2 | TGTGCCAGCAGTGCTGTAGCGGGTTCCAACACCGGGGAGCTGTTTTTT | CASSAVAGSNTGELFF
TRBJ2-3 | TRBV20-1 | . | 11 | . | TGCAGTGCTAGAACAGGAGATACGCAGTATTTT | CSARTGDTQYF
TRBJ2-5 | TRBV28 | few | 13 | TRBD1 | TGTGCCAGCAGTTCCCAGGGGGCTAAGACCCAGTACTTC | CASSSQGAKTQYF
TRBJ1-6 | TRBV5-1 | few | 16 | TRBD1 | TGCGCCAGCAGCTTGGCCTTGGCAGGGGGTGGTTCACCCCTCCACTTT | CASSLALAGGGSPLHF
TRBJ1-4 | TRBV6-1 | few | 16 | . | TGTGCCAGCACCGCTGACCGAGTCCGCCCTAATGAAAAACTGTTTTTT | CASTADRVRPNEKLFF
TRBJ2-7 | TRBV9 | few | 14 | . | TGTGCCAGCAGCGTAGATTTAGGGGCCCCCGAGCAGTACTTC | CASSVDLGAPEQYF
TRBJ2-7 | TRBV11-2 | . | 16 | . | TGTGCCAGCAGCTTAACCCAGGGGTCAGGCTCCTACGAGCAGTACTTC | CASSLTQGSGSYEQYF
TRBJ2-5 | TRBV6-2/TRBV6-3 | . | 21 | TRBD2 | TGTGCCAGCAGTCCTTATGGTGGGGGGAAGACTAGCGGGACCCCCCTGGAGACCCAGTACTTC | CASSPYGGGKTSGTPLETQYF
TRBJ1-1 | TRBV10-2 | few | 15 | . | TGCGCCAGCAGGAGGGGATCAGGGCTGAACACTGAAGCTTTCTTT | CASRRGSGLNTEAFF
TRBJ2-3 | TRBV29-1 | . | 12 | . | TGCAGCGTTGGACTAGATGGGGATACGCAGTATTTT | CSVGLDGDTQYF
TRBJ1-3 | TRBV7-9 | . | 16 | . | TGTGCCAGCAGCTTAGCCGGGGGCAGTCCAGGAAACACCATATATTTT | CASSLAGGSPGNTIYF